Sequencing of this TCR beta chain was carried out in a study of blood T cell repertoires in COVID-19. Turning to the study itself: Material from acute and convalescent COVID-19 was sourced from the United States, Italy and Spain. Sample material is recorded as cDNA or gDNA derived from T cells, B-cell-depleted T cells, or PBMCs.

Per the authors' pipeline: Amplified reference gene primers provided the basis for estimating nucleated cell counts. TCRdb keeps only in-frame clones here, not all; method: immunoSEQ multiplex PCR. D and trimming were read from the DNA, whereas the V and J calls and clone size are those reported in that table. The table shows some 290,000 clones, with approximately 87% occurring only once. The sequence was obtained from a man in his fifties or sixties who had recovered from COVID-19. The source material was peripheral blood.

In DNA, the CDR3 is TGTGCCAGCAGCCCTTATACGAGCTCCTACAATGAGCAGTTCTTC. The encoded protein is CASSPYTSSYNEQFF. The rearrangement joins TRBV3-1 (or the pseudogene TRBV3-2) to TRBJ2-1; unclear D gene. Germline V lookup: CDR1 LGHDT, CDR2 YNNKEL (reference sequence). The CDR3 sequence is 15 residues long. Trimming removed 4 bases from V and 0 bases from J, with 10 bases in between.